This T cell receptor beta chain was captured in a study of blood T cell repertoires in COVID-19. Background on the study: Sites in the United States, Italy and Spain provided acute and convalescent COVID-19 samples. The cDNA or gDNA used as material had been derived from T cells, B-cell-depleted T cells, or PBMCs.

In the original analysis: Reference gene primer amplification in the assay estimated nucleated cell counts. Sequencing was performed with immunoSEQ multiplex PCR; in TCRdb, only in-frame clones are kept and a portion is missing. V and J calls and clone size are as listed in that table; D and trimming were resolved from the DNA. The data contain tens of thousands of clones, 70% to 90% of them singletons. This CDR3 has 15 amino acids. CDR1 is SQVTM and CDR2 is ANQGSEA in the germline V gene. Unmatched junction bases numbered 11, after V lost 4 bases and J lost 2 bases. Material for sequencing was peripheral blood. The rearrangement joins TRBV29-1 to TRBJ2-7; 7 bases are shared with TRBD2. The clonotype was recovered from a man between 60 and 75 years old with acute or convalescent COVID-19. The CDR3 DNA sequence: TGCAGCGTTGTGGAGCGGGGAACGGGTGCCTACGAGCAGTACTTC. Amino acid sequence: CSVVERGTGAYEQYF.